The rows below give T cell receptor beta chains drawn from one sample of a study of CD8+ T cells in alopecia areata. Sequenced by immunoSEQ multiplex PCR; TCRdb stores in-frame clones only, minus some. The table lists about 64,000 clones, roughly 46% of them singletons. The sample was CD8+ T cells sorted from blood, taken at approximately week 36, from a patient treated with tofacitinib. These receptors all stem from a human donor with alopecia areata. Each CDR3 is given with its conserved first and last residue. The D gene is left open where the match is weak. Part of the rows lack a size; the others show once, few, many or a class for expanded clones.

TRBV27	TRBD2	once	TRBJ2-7	CASSPGLAGPEQYF	TGTGCCAGCAGTCCCGGACTAGCGGGACCCGAGCAGTACTTC
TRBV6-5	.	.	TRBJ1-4	CAGSYSRRANEKLFF	TGTGCCGGCAGTTACTCGAGGCGCGCGAATGAAAAACTGTTTTTT
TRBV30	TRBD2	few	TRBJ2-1	CAWSGPAGVGNNEQFF	TGTGCCTGGAGTGGCCCGGCGGGAGTGGGGAACAATGAGCAGTTCTTC
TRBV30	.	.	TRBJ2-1	CAWSVNEQFF	TGTGCCTGGAGTGTGAATGAGCAGTTCTTC
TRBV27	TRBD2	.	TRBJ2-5	CASSGLAGGLQETQYF	TGTGCCAGCAGTGGGCTAGCGGGAGGCCTCCAAGAGACCCAGTACTTC
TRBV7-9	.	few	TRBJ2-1	CASSSTITEQFF	TGTGCCAGCAGCTCGACAATCACTGAGCAGTTCTTC
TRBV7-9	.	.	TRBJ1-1	CASSSSLNTEAFF	TGTGCCAGCAGCTCCAGTTTGAACACTGAAGCTTTCTTT
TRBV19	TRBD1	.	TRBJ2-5	CASSIDRQGFHF	TGTGCCAGTAGTATAGATCGACAGGGATTTCACTTC
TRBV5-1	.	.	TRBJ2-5	CASSPATPQETQYF	TGCGCCAGCAGCCCGGCCACCCCCCAAGAGACCCAGTACTTC
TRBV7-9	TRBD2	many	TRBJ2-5	CASSSSTGTKETQYF	TGTGCCAGCAGCTCAAGTACTGGGACTAAAGAGACCCAGTACTTC
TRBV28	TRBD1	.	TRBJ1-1	CASSSPGTGNTEAFF	TGTGCCAGCAGTAGTCCCGGGACAGGGAACACTGAAGCTTTCTTT
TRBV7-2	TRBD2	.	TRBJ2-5	CASSLPWGGSETQYF	TGTGCCAGCAGTCTCCCTTGGGGGGGGTCAGAGACCCAGTACTTC
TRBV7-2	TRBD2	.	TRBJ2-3	CASSQLAGDSPDTQYF	TGTGCCAGCAGCCAGCTAGCGGGAGATTCGCCAGATACGCAGTATTTT
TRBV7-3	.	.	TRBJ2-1	CASSTQPHNEQFF	TGTGCCAGCAGCACACAACCCCACAATGAGCAGTTCTTC
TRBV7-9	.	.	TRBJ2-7	CASSARRDGTYEQYF	TGTGCCAGCAGTGCCCGCCGCGACGGAACCTACGAGCAGTACTTC
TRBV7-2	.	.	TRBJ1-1	CASSLAWGTEAFF	TGTGCCAGCAGCTTAGCGTGGGGTACTGAAGCTTTCTTT
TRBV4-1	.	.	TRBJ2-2	CASSQDSNTGELFF	TGCGCCAGCAGCCAAGATTCGAACACCGGGGAGCTGTTTTTT
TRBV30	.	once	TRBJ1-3	CAWSVTGIGINF	TGTGCCTGGAGTGTAACAGGGATCGGGATAAATTTT
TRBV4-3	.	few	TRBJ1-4	CASSGVRGEKLFF	TGCGCCAGCTCGGGCGTCCGGGGTGAAAAACTGTTTTTT
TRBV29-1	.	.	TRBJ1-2	CSVVSYYGYTF	TGCAGCGTAGTGAGCTACTATGGCTACACCTTC
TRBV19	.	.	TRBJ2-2	CASSAGTALTGELFF	TGTGCCAGTAGTGCCGGGACCGCCCTAACCGGGGAGCTGTTTTTT
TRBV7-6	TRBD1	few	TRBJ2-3	CASSSTGDGVDTQYF	TGTGCCAGCAGTTCAACAGGGGACGGGGTAGATACGCAGTATTTT
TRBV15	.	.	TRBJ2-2	CATSRDLGLSGELFF	TGTGCCACCAGCAGAGATCTAGGGTTGAGCGGGGAGCTGTTTTTT
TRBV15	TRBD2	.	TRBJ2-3	CATSTGLADTQYF	TGTGCCACCAGCACTGGACTAGCAGATACGCAGTATTTT
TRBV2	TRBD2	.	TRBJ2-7	CASSEAQVAGGPSPYEQYF	TGTGCCAGCAGTGAAGCGCAGGTGGCGGGAGGGCCGTCTCCCTACGAGCAGTACTTC
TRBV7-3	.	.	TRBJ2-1	CASSLGPGPSSYNEQFF	TGTGCCAGCAGCCTCGGTCCGGGACCCAGCTCCTACAATGAGCAGTTCTTC
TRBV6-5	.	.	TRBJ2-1	CASWFSSYNEQFF	TGTGCCAGCTGGTTTAGCTCCTACAATGAGCAGTTCTTC
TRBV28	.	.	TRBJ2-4	CATLSSPTLANIQYF	TGTGCCACACTGTCTTCCCCTACCCTAGCGAACATTCAGTACTTC
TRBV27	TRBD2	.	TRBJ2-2	CASSIAGGTGELFF	TGTGCCAGCAGCATAGCGGGCGGCACCGGGGAGCTGTTTTTT
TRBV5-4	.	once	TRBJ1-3	CASSPDAPSIYF	TGTGCCAGCAGCCCAGACGCTCCTTCCATATATTTT
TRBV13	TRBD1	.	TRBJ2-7	CASSLRGQGFEQYF	TGTGCCAGCAGCTTAAGGGGACAGGGGTTCGAGCAGTACTTC
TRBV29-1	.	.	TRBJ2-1	CSVVLVIYNEQFF	TGCAGCGTTGTACTAGTTATCTACAATGAGCAGTTCTTC
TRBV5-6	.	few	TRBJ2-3	CASSPRTASTDTQYF	TGTGCCAGCAGCCCCCGGACCGCTAGCACAGATACGCAGTATTTT
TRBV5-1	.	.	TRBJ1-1	CASRVGDTEAFF	TGCGCCAGCAGGGTCGGGGACACTGAAGCTTTCTTT
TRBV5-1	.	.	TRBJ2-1	CASSPTGDSYDEQFF	TGCGCCAGCAGCCCGACAGGAGACAGTTACGATGAGCAGTTCTTC
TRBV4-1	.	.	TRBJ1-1	CASSARRETEAFF	TGCGCCAGCAGCGCAAGAAGGGAAACTGAAGCTTTCTTT
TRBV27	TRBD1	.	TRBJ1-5	CASSDRGVNQPQHF	TGTGCCAGCAGTGACAGGGGCGTCAATCAGCCCCAGCATTTT
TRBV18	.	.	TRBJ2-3	CASSPDLPDTQYF	TGTGCCAGCTCACCTGACTTGCCAGATACGCAGTATTTT
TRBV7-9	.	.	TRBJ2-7	CASSFSIGVNHEQYF	TGTGCCAGCAGCTTTAGTATTGGGGTTAACCACGAGCAGTACTTC
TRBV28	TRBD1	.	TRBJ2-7	CASSLGPTGWSYEQYF	TGTGCCAGCAGTTTGGGCCCGACAGGGTGGTCCTACGAGCAGTACTTC
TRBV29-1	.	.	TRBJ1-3	CSVSIRGTIYF	TGCAGCGTATCCATCCGGGGAACCATATATTTT
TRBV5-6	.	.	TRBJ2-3	CASSFIRSILTDTQYF	TGTGCCAGCAGCTTCATTCGATCAATCCTCACAGATACGCAGTATTTT
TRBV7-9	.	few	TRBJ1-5	CASSLGASNQPQHF	TGTGCCAGCAGCTTAGGGGCAAGCAATCAGCCCCAGCATTTT
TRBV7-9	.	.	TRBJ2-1	CASSPVDPSSYNEQFF	TGTGCCAGCAGCCCCGTAGACCCCTCTTCCTACAATGAGCAGTTCTTC
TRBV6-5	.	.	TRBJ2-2	CASSYSSGAGELFF	TGTGCCAGCAGTTACTCGTCGGGGGCCGGGGAGCTGTTTTTT
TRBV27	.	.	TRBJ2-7	CASAPRGGYEQYF	TGTGCCAGCGCCCCACGAGGGGGCTACGAGCAGTACTTC
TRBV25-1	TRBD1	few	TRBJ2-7	CASTSGTGALYEQYF	TGTGCCAGCACCTCCGGGACAGGGGCATTGTACGAGCAGTACTTC
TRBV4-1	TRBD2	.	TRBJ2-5	CASSQDAGAGETQYF	TGCGCCAGCAGCCAAGATGCCGGAGCGGGGGAGACCCAGTACTTC
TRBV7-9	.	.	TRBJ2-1	CASSPGPSTYNEQFF	TGTGCCAGCAGCCCCGGCCCGTCTACCTACAATGAGCAGTTCTTC
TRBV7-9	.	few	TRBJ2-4	CASSHNSGGSSKNIQYF	TGTGCCAGCAGCCATAACTCAGGGGGGTCGTCCAAAAACATTCAGTACTTC
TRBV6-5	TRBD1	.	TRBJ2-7	CASRDPGTENDEQYF	TGTGCCAGCAGGGACCCCGGGACAGAGAACGACGAGCAGTACTTC
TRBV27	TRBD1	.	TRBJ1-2	CASSPGGAPIGYTF	TGTGCCAGCAGTCCAGGGGGCGCGCCTATTGGCTACACCTTC
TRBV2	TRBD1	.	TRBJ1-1	CASRSTGGNTEAFF	TGTGCCAGCCGCTCGACAGGGGGTAACACTGAAGCTTTCTTT
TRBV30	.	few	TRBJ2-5	CAWSDSPKTQYF	TGTGCCTGGAGTGATTCCCCGAAGACCCAGTACTTC
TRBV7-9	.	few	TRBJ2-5	CASSPYEAQETQYF	TGTGCCAGCAGCCCCTACGAAGCCCAAGAGACCCAGTACTTC
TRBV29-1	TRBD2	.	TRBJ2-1	CSGRSGDYNEQFF	TGCAGCGGGAGGAGCGGGGACTACAATGAGCAGTTCTTC
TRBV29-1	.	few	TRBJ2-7	CSVETDSYEQYF	TGCAGCGTTGAAACAGACTCCTACGAGCAGTACTTC
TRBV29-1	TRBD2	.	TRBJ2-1	CSVSSGRAAEQFF	TGCAGCGTGTCAAGCGGGAGGGCCGCCGAGCAGTTCTTC
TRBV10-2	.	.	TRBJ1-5	CASSDLPYSNQPQHF	TGCGCCAGCAGTGATTTACCTTATAGCAATCAGCCCCAGCATTTT